The 7 T cell receptor beta chains listed next were all sequenced from one sample in a study of shared clonotypes between healthy human individuals. TCRdb's table, derived via immunoSEQ multiplex PCR, lists solely in-frame clones and lacks some. The sample holds about 490,000 clones, over 65% seen once. The material sequenced was PBMCs. The receptors stem from a woman in her thirties or forties in good health. Some clones in this sample may be carry-over from other donors' samples.

The chain couples TRBV7-2 to TRBJ2-3; no clear D. Germline CDR1 SGHTA, CDR2 FQGNSA. V was pared by 4 bases and J by 4 bases, with 12 bases between. This CDR3 contains 14 residues. CDR3 region: CASSSGGAADTQYF. In nucleotides, the CDR3 is TGTGCCAGCAGCTCTGGCGGAGCCGCAGATACGCAGTATTTT.

The chain employs TRBV5-1 and TRBJ2-7; TRBD2 aligns across 10 bases. The V segment lost 3 bases and the J segment 2 bases; nucleotides outside the gene matches: 5. CDR3 length: 15 residues. Germline CDR1 reads SGHRS; CDR2 reads YFSETQ. CDR3 residues: CASSSLAGRAYEQYF. The CDR3 DNA is TGCGCCAGCAGCTCACTAGCGGGGAGGGCCTACGAGCAGTACTTC.

This sequence joins TRBV28 and TRBJ2-7, with D tentatively TRBD2 (6 bases). The CDR3 sequence is 15 residues long. Per germline, CDR1 MDHEN and CDR2 SYDVKM. Trimming stripped 3 bases from V and 2 bases from J, with 14 bases between. The CDR3 nucleotides read TGTGCCAGCAGTTTGCAGGGACTCTTCCCCTACGAGCAGTACTTC. Translating gives CASSLQGLFPYEQYF.

This clone was picked up one time. This chain uses TRBV28 with TRBJ2-1; 12 bases agree with TRBD2. The CDR3 is made up of 13 amino acids. Per germline, CDR1 MDHEN and CDR2 SYDVKM. J lost 8 bases, V lost 11 bases, and 7 bases had no gene match. CDR3: CAGRTSGVDEQFF. The CDR3 DNA reads TGTGCCGGGAGGACTAGCGGGGTCGATGAGCAGTTCTTC.

For this clone: Given a far larger clone just one base away, this is likely a sequencing read error. This chain connects TRBV10-3 to TRBJ2-7; 13 bases are a match to TRBD2. CDR1 is ENHRY and CDR2 is SYGVKD in the germline V gene. The CDR3 contains 14 residues. Here the CDR3 reads CDISETSGRYEQYF. The DNA of the CDR3 is TGTGACATCAGTGAGACTAGCGGGAGGTACGAGCAGTACTTC.

The chain employs TRBV5-1 and TRBJ2-7; 9 bases are a match to TRBD2. Germline-derived CDR1 and CDR2 are SGHRS and YFSETQ. This CDR3 comprises 18 residues. The V segment lost 1 base and the J segment 6 bases; nucleotides outside the gene matches: 17. The CDR3 DNA is TGCGCCAGCAGCTTGAGCCTGGAAGCGGGAGGCTCCCTGGGCGAGCAGTACTTC. This sequence encodes CASSLSLEAGGSLGEQYF.

The J gene is TRBJ1-1, the V gene TRBV4-1; 7 nucleotides align to TRBD1. Looked up from germline, CDR1 is MGHRA and CDR2 is YSYEKL. With V trimmed by 4 bases and J by 5 bases, 10 bases remained unmatched. The CDR3 has 15 residues. This CDR3 is CASSPTGQRATEAFF. DNA of the CDR3: TGCGCCAGCAGCCCAACGGGACAGCGTGCGACTGAAGCTTTCTTT.